This record covers a single T cell receptor beta chain. The data stem from a study of blood T cell repertoires in COVID-19. Study overall: Samples representing acute and convalescent COVID-19 were sourced from the United States, Italy and Spain. Sources were T cells, B-cell-depleted T cells, or PBMCs; the material itself was cDNA or gDNA.

Original processing notes: Estimation of nucleated cell counts was performed using reference gene primer amplification. Assay used: immunoSEQ multiplex PCR; TCRdb lists only in-frame clones, some missing. V and J calls and clone size are as listed in that table; D and trimming were resolved from the DNA. The data contain about 250,000 clones, approximately 83% of them singletons. CDR1 MNHEY and CDR2 SVGAGI come from the germline V gene. Losses at the gene ends were 6 bases for V and 4 bases for J; bases not matched to a gene: 2. The CDR3 totals 14 residues. The receptor comes from a man older than 75 with acute or convalescent COVID-19. The chain is built from TRBV6-5 and TRBJ2-7; 14 positions agree with TRBD2. Sequenced sample: peripheral blood. In nucleotides, the CDR3 is TGTGCCAGCAGGGGACTAGCGGGAGCGTACGAGCAGTACTTC. It yields the protein CASRGLAGAYEQYF.